Below, one TCR beta chain is given with its context. The method was immunoSEQ multiplex PCR; TCRdb's version includes in-frame clones alone and lacks a portion of them. Here the sample spans about 81,000 clones, over 75% being singletons. V was cut by 6 bases and J by 8 bases, with 17 bases left in between. Germline V gene lookup returns CDR1 LNHDA and CDR2 SQIVND (reference sequence). The CDR3 sequence is 14 residues long. The record originates from a study of T cell responses to AZD1222 COVID-19 vaccine. This sample comprised peripheral blood, obtained 28 days after the second AZD1222 dose. V usage is TRBV19 and J usage is TRBJ2-1; TRBD1 is a possible D gene (6 bases). The TCR comes from an adult who received the AZD1222 COVID-19 vaccine. The CDR3 sequence: CASSIGRGGDEQFF. CDR3 coding DNA: TGTGCCAGTAGCATCGGCAGGGGTGGGGATGAGCAGTTCTTC.